This TCR beta chain was documented in a study of post-analysis software for immune sequencing data. Study details: Relapsing-remitting, secondary progressive and progressive-relapsing courses of multiple sclerosis were included.

Included in the TCR beta cDNA libraries were unique molecular identifiers. T cells numbering about 0.9 to 11 million yielded some 520,000 cDNA molecules. TCRdb re-called the PCR reads with MiXCR, one entry per CDR3 protein. The profile shows about 800,000 distinct CDR3 sequences, 25% to 30% of them singletons. Study results and limitations: Compared with controls, patients had more of five or six TRBV segments, including TRBV5-6, TRBV5-1 and TRBV20-1. Controls significantly exceeded multiple sclerosis patients in normalized Chao1 diversity.

This CDR3 contains 13 residues. Looked up from germline, CDR1 is SQVTM and CDR2 is ANQGSEA. V shed 3 bases and J shed 1 base, with 9 bases lying between them. This clonotype was counted a few times. Its antigen remains unidentified. V is TRBV29-1 and J is TRBJ2-5; D not certain. The receptor's source is a girl aged 5-17 years with multiple sclerosis. The sample was blood. CDR3 protein: CSVDGTLQETQYF. DNA for the CDR3: TGCAGCGTTGACGGCACTCTCCAAGAGACCCAGTACTTC.